This T cell receptor (beta chain) was identified in a study of Graves' ophthalmopathy and Graves' hyperthyroidism. Points from the study as a whole: Ophthalmopathy and stable hyperthyroidism were discriminated by a 13-signature model, with about 90% sensitivity and 65% to 83% specificity.

This clonotype has at least ten counts. Antigen unknown. TCR beta CDR3 amplification used RNA transcripts. Following a first-round RT-PCR that used HTBI primers, a second-round multiplex PCR was carried out. TCRdb processed the multiplex PCR reads anew with MiXCR; each CDR3 protein has one entry. Counted here are under 60,000 distinct CDR3 sequences, roughly 46% occurring once; the ten biggest clones make up over 3.5%. Pregnancy or lactation, uncontrolled infections and other autoimmune diseases were grounds for excluding patients. PBMCs stemmed from roughly 9.4 ml of fresh peripheral blood. The sequence was collected from an adult woman with Graves' ophthalmopathy. The sequencing sample was made of peripheral blood.

As DNA, the CDR3 is TGCAGTGCTAGAGAAGGGCGAGATACGCAGTATTTT. Amino acids: CSAREGRDTQYF. The chain is built from TRBV20-1 and TRBJ2-3, with D unresolved. The germline V gene encodes CDR1 DFQATT and CDR2 SNEGSKA (reference sequence). This CDR3 region has 12 residues. Trimming cost V 0 bases and J 5 bases, with 6 bases left between them.